This T cell receptor beta chain was captured in a study of blood T cells in healthy people across ages. Study in general: With template switching, about one barcoded beta molecule was captured per two T cells.

V lost 6 bases and J 4 bases, leaving 10 bases between the germline ends. CDR1 is SGHRS, CDR2 YFSETQ, per germline. The CDR3 spans 13 residues. A sample-barcoded 5' primer and a J-beta primer mix were used in a second PCR of roughly 7 to 11 cycles. TCRdb used MiXCR to reprocess the 5' RACE reads, holding one entry per CDR3 protein. The sample records over 500,000 distinct CDR3 sequences, more than 45% being singletons. Sequenced: blood. The chain uses TRBV5-1 and TRBJ2-2, with a weak D call TRBD2 (6 bases). This clonotype was obtained from a woman of 80 years or more in good health. CDR3 nucleotides: TGCGCCAGCACCGCGGGGCCCACCGGGGAGCTGTTTTTT. Its translation is CASTAGPTGELFF.